The source of this TCR beta chain is a study of beta chain features in type 1 diabetes listed by TCRdb under 2018. Study-wide context: Mean age, gender distribution, total cell number and subset yield did not differ between patients and healthy donors. Naive and central memory subsets were obtained from all 30 or so donors, but regulatory and stem cell-like memory subsets were isolated from only 8 patients and about 8 healthy donors. The study compared the TCRB repertoires of sorted circulating CD4+ T cell subsets in recently diagnosed type 1 diabetes patients with those in matched healthy donors. A total of about 100,000,000 sorted cells were examined across all samples, and RNA yield correlated strongly with the number of cells per subset. Points the paper makes about the study in general: Fewer insertions and more nucleotide deletions at VDJ recombination sites were observed in patients with type 1 diabetes, implying thymic rearrangement abnormalities. In all four CD4+ subsets, TCRB CDR3 length was moderately but significantly shorter in type 1 diabetes patients. Shorter templates might be favored by PCR, yet because patient and control samples were amplified and corrected together, any such skew would affect both groups equally. Because cDNA was sequenced instead of genomic DNA, highly expressing activated cells could be over-represented, though the groups showed no difference in activation or CD3 levels. Because the HLA sub-analyses included only small numbers of individuals, any influence of HLA type on TCRB rearrangement was left unresolved. The naive, central memory and regulatory TCRB repertoires appeared to resemble one another more closely among patients than among healthy donors.

The High Capacity cDNA Reverse Transcription Kit was used to reverse transcribe all of the isolated RNA, meaning that expressed TCRB transcripts were what got sequenced. Deep immunoSEQ sequencing was applied to naive, central memory and regulatory T cell samples, giving an average of roughly 3.5 million total reads per sample. Sorted cells were lysed in RLT buffer and RNA was extracted with DNase-treated RNeasy Micro or Mini kits, depending on cell number. Each cell subset was processed on its own to prevent cross-contamination, while patient and healthy donor samples were processed together. The immunoSEQ multiplex PCR was used to amplify TCRB sequences from cDNA, generating 87-bp fragments that spanned the CDR3 region. The amplicons were sequenced using the Illumina HiSeq platform. For the original study's pipeline: Synthetic template baselines were used to correct PCR bias computationally, reads within Hamming distance 2 were collapsed together, and singletons that could not be merged were discarded. By aligning reads against IMGT, V, D and J genes, CDR3 length, and insertions or deletions at six rearrangement sites were assigned. Within each subset, clonotype counts were normalized to sorted cell number, and only after that were true diversity and Gini coefficients computed with the tcR R package. The overlap coefficient, calculated on TCRB nucleotide sequences, was used to quantify repertoire sharing. TCRdb's version of the immuneACCESS table is confined to in-frame rearrangements and falls short of the full clone set. An unresolved V gene accounts for under half of the shortfall where checked; the remainder is of unknown origin. The V and J calls and clone size were taken over from that table, and D and trimming were inferred from the DNA. The sample table contains 200,000 to 300,000 clones; only one count was recorded for 25% to 30% of them. Of the sample, approximately 4% is held by the ten largest clones.

A single peripheral blood draw of around 0.11 L on average was collected from each donor into heparinised tubes. Naive, central memory, regulatory and stem cell-like memory CD4+ T cells were sorted on a BD FACSAria II using a panel including CD45RO, CCR7, CD25, CD127, CD95 and CD27. A purity above 98% was achieved for all sorted populations. PBMCs were isolated immediately by Lymphoprep density gradient centrifugation and stained directly without culture. So that batch effects would be minimized, each experiment stained and sorted samples in pairs, pairing one healthy donor with one patient. From the germline V gene (reference sequence), CDR1 is PRHDT and CDR2 is FYEKMQ. Trimming removed 4 bases from V and 8 bases from J, leaving 9 bases between the germline ends. The CDR3 has 13 amino acids, counting the end cysteine and phenylalanine. Of the read, only the CDR3 DNA is kept; its 39 bases are in frame from base 1.

This clone came up a few times. It has no known antigen specificity. No much larger clone is present one base from it, and per-base qualities are unavailable. Recombination connected TRBV13 to TRBJ1-6, with no reliable assignment of the D segment. The sequence came from a young man in good health. What was sequenced was central memory CD4+ T cells from blood. DNA sequence: TGTGCCAGCAGCTCGACAAAAGATTCACCCCTCCACTTT. Its product reads: CASSSTKDSPLHF.